The clone carrying this T cell receptor (beta chain) was observed a handful of times. Its cognate antigen is unknown. The making of cDNA relied on 5'RACE with 10-nucleotide random UMIs. TCRdb reprocessed the 5' RACE reads via MiXCR and lists one record per CDR3 protein. The sample includes approximately 82,000 distinct CDR3 sequences, around 13% of them seen just once. Time point noted: longitudinal time-point 2. These data come from a study of neurological immune-mediated disorders. Study results and caveats: The greatest TCR clonal expansion appeared in HTLV-1-associated myelopathy and the smallest, falling below healthy controls, in multiple sclerosis.

The receptor was derived from a female donor with HTLV-1-associated myelopathy (HAM/TSP). The sequenced material came from PBMCs.

This CDR3 is CASRRTSGEQYF. In DNA form, the CDR3 reads TGTGCCAGCAGACGGACTAGCGGCGAGCAGTACTTC. This sequence joins TRBV12-3 or TRBV12-4 and TRBJ2-7; 10 bases fit TRBD2. There are 12 residues in the CDR3. The ends lost 6 bases at V and 6 bases at J; junction bases unmatched: 2.